The clone carrying this TCR beta chain has ten or more counts. The antigen is undetermined. This entry is derived from a study of T-cell reconstitution after alpha-beta-depleted transplantation in children. Study conclusions and caveats: Reportedly, roughly two months post-transplant, alpha-beta T cells arose from several hundred expanded graft clones. One year after transplant, T-cell counts and diversity came mostly from newly produced T cells. The high TCRbeta diversity at day 60 in some patients came from surviving recipient T cells and thymic progenitors.

Unique molecular identifiers were incorporated into the prepared TCRbeta library. TCRdb reprocessed the PCR reads with MiXCR, giving one entry per CDR3 protein. The sample contains about 980,000 distinct CDR3 sequences, about 29% of which appear only once. The CDR3 is 14 amino acids. The germline V and J ends were trimmed by 0 bases and 2 bases, with 6 bases remaining between them. The germline V gene encodes CDR1 SGHRS and CDR2 YFSETQ. This chain uses TRBV5-1 with TRBJ2-1, with a possible D match to TRBD1 (5 bases). The source of this sequence is a boy under two years old who had a stem cell transplant for SCID, so the T cells may come from the graft donor. Sequenced material: PBMCs, mostly from graft donor cells, taken 360 days after TCRalphabeta/CD19-depleted stem cell transplant. CDR3 in amino acids: CASSLGQTYNEQFF. The CDR3 region has the DNA TGCGCCAGCAGCTTGGGACAGACCTACAATGAGCAGTTCTTC.